This T cell receptor (beta chain) came from a study of human T cells and chemical hapten exposure. Regarding the study as a whole: TCRs above 1 in 1000 frequency stayed constant with DPC sensitization.

The library tagged each cDNA molecule with unique molecular identifiers. TCRdb ran MiXCR on the RACE reads and lists one entry per CDR3 protein. The sample consists of roughly 48,000 distinct CDR3 sequences, 9.5% to 11% of them appearing once. V shed 5 bases and J shed 5 bases, with 14 bases lying between them. The CDR3 contains 14 residues. From germline, CDR1 is SGHTA and CDR2 FQGNSA. The time point: patch test 1, 2 weeks after DPC sensitization. Noted treatment: therapeutic diphenylcyclopropenone sensitization with weekly scalp DPC. Sequencing started from total RNA isolated from unfractionated whole blood. Alopecia patients, 18 to 70 years old and DPC-suitable, served as donors. This clonotype showed up just a few times. No antigen is known for it.

The clonotype was recovered from a woman aged 40 to 50 with alopecia areata. Some clones in this sample may be carry-over from other donors' samples. The sequenced sample was whole blood, obtained in connection with sensitization to the hapten diphenylcyclopropenone (DPC). The J gene is TRBJ2-3, the V gene TRBV7-2, with D perhaps given as TRBD1 or TRBD2 (6 bases each). CDR3 sequence: CASSPGGSQDTQYF. The CDR3 region has the DNA TGTGCCAGCAGCCCCGGGGGCTCACAAGATACGCAGTATTTT.